Listed below are T cell receptor beta chains from one sample, sequenced in a study of blood T cell repertoires in COVID-19. Some clones are missing from TCRdb's copy, which holds only in-frame ones; the method was immunoSEQ multiplex PCR. The table has about 110,000 clones, approximately 83% seen once; the top ten hold approximately 4.1%. The specimen sequenced was peripheral blood. These receptors were obtained from a woman in her 70s with acute or convalescent COVID-19. Each CDR3 is given with its conserved first and last residue. Fields, in order: D gene, J gene, V gene, clone size, CDR3 protein, CDR3 DNA. D genes are given only for firm matches. The size entry is marked missing in some rows and otherwise reads once, few, many or a size class.

d_gene: TRBD1; j_gene: TRBJ1-2; v_gene: TRBV19; abundance: -; CDR3aa: CASSLQTGVNYGYTF; CDR3nt: TGTGCCAGTAGTTTACAGACAGGGGTGAACTATGGCTACACCTTC
d_gene: TRBD1; j_gene: TRBJ2-1; v_gene: TRBV28; abundance: -; CDR3aa: CASSSEGAWKYNEQFF; CDR3nt: TGTGCCAGCAGTTCCGAGGGGGCGTGGAAATACAATGAGCAGTTCTTC
d_gene: -; j_gene: TRBJ1-6; v_gene: TRBV6-2/TRBV6-3; abundance: -; CDR3aa: CASSPGIRVGSPLHF; CDR3nt: TGTGCCAGCAGTCCAGGGATACGGGTCGGGTCACCCCTCCACTTT
d_gene: TRBD1; j_gene: TRBJ2-7; v_gene: TRBV5-1; abundance: -; CDR3aa: CASTTGQGPYEQYF; CDR3nt: TGCGCCAGCACTACCGGACAGGGCCCCTACGAGCAGTACTTC
d_gene: -; j_gene: TRBJ2-3; v_gene: TRBV19; abundance: few; CDR3aa: CASKGTASTDTQYF; CDR3nt: TGTGCCTCAAAAGGTACAGCAAGCACAGATACGCAGTATTTT
d_gene: TRBD1; j_gene: TRBJ1-1; v_gene: TRBV7-9; abundance: -; CDR3aa: CASSLNRGQGTEAFF; CDR3nt: TGTGCCAGCAGCTTGAACAGGGGGCAGGGCACTGAAGCTTTCTTT
d_gene: -; j_gene: TRBJ2-5; v_gene: TRBV7-9; abundance: -; CDR3aa: CASSLIRGGTETQYF; CDR3nt: TGTGCCAGCAGCTTAATCAGGGGCGGCACCGAGACCCAGTACTTC
d_gene: -; j_gene: TRBJ1-1; v_gene: TRBV20-1; abundance: -; CDR3aa: CSVGTPTEAFF; CDR3nt: TGCAGTGTAGGGACACCCACTGAAGCTTTCTTT
d_gene: -; j_gene: TRBJ1-2; v_gene: TRBV28; abundance: -; CDR3aa: CASSLRDKEFGGYTF; CDR3nt: TGTGCCAGCAGTCTCCGGGACAAAGAGTTTGGTGGCTACACCTTC
d_gene: -; j_gene: TRBJ2-2; v_gene: TRBV2; abundance: few; CDR3aa: CASRGAGSNTGELFF; CDR3nt: TGTGCCAGCAGAGGGGCGGGGTCCAACACCGGGGAGCTGTTTTTT
d_gene: TRBD2; j_gene: TRBJ2-5; v_gene: TRBV10-2; abundance: -; CDR3aa: CASSYGLAGVETQYF; CDR3nt: TGCGCCAGCAGCTACGGACTAGCGGGAGTGGAGACCCAGTACTTC
d_gene: TRBD1; j_gene: TRBJ2-3; v_gene: TRBV7-3; abundance: -; CDR3aa: CASSPRTGGPDTQYF; CDR3nt: TGTGCCAGCAGCCCCCGGACAGGGGGCCCAGATACGCAGTATTTT
d_gene: TRBD2; j_gene: TRBJ2-1; v_gene: TRBV3-1/TRBV3-2; abundance: -; CDR3aa: CASSPVAGLIDEQFF; CDR3nt: TGTGCCAGCAGCCCCGTAGCGGGATTAATCGATGAGCAGTTCTTC
d_gene: -; j_gene: TRBJ1-5; v_gene: TRBV2; abundance: -; CDR3aa: CASSAAGLGNQPQHF; CDR3nt: TGTGCCAGCAGTGCCGCAGGCTTGGGCAATCAGCCCCAGCATTTT
d_gene: -; j_gene: TRBJ2-1; v_gene: TRBV13; abundance: -; CDR3aa: CASSFLYNEQFF; CDR3nt: TGTGCCAGCAGCTTCCTATACAATGAGCAGTTCTTC
d_gene: TRBD1; j_gene: TRBJ1-1; v_gene: TRBV19; abundance: -; CDR3aa: CASSIVTGAVGEAFF; CDR3nt: TGTGCCAGTAGTATAGTAACAGGGGCGGTGGGTGAAGCTTTCTTT
d_gene: -; j_gene: TRBJ1-2; v_gene: TRBV7-5; abundance: -; CDR3aa: CARKADRGLDGYTF; CDR3nt: TGTGCCAGAAAGGCGGACAGGGGGCTCGATGGCTACACCTTC
d_gene: -; j_gene: TRBJ1-3; v_gene: TRBV9; abundance: -; CDR3aa: CASSSPGTVVLDTIYF; CDR3nt: TGTGCCAGCAGCTCCCCCGGGACTGTGGTTTTGGACACCATATATTTT
d_gene: -; j_gene: TRBJ1-2; v_gene: TRBV30; abundance: -; CDR3aa: CAWSSLAGHTF; CDR3nt: TGTGCCTGGAGTTCCCTGGCGGGGCACACCTTC
d_gene: TRBD1; j_gene: TRBJ2-1; v_gene: TRBV6-6; abundance: -; CDR3aa: CASNSAGGVEQFF; CDR3nt: TGTGCTAGCAATTCGGCAGGGGGCGTTGAGCAGTTCTTC
d_gene: TRBD1; j_gene: TRBJ1-1; v_gene: TRBV28; abundance: -; CDR3aa: CASSSRTGREYTEAFF; CDR3nt: TGTGCCAGCAGTTCTCGGACAGGGCGCGAGTACACTGAAGCTTTCTTT
d_gene: TRBD1; j_gene: TRBJ1-1; v_gene: TRBV14; abundance: -; CDR3aa: CASSKDTGGWSEAFF; CDR3nt: TGTGCCAGCAGCAAAGATACAGGGGGCTGGTCTGAAGCTTTCTTT
d_gene: -; j_gene: TRBJ1-5; v_gene: TRBV7-9; abundance: few; CDR3aa: CASSLGAGSNQPQHF; CDR3nt: TGTGCCAGCAGCTTAGGAGCCGGGAGCAATCAGCCCCAGCATTTT
d_gene: -; j_gene: TRBJ1-2; v_gene: TRBV5-5; abundance: -; CDR3aa: CASSRQGLENYGYTF; CDR3nt: TGTGCCAGCAGCCGGCAGGGGCTAGAGAACTATGGCTACACCTTC
d_gene: -; j_gene: TRBJ1-2; v_gene: TRBV2; abundance: -; CDR3aa: CASSEDRDYGYTF; CDR3nt: TGTGCCAGCAGTGAAGACAGGGACTATGGCTACACCTTC
d_gene: -; j_gene: TRBJ1-3; v_gene: TRBV6-5; abundance: few; CDR3aa: CASTRDIPAGNTIYF; CDR3nt: TGTGCCAGCACCAGAGACATACCGGCTGGAAACACCATATATTTT
d_gene: TRBD1; j_gene: TRBJ2-1; v_gene: TRBV28; abundance: few; CDR3aa: CASSPSGQGSNEQFF; CDR3nt: TGTGCCAGCAGCCCTTCGGGACAGGGGAGTAATGAGCAGTTCTTC
d_gene: TRBD2; j_gene: TRBJ2-7; v_gene: TRBV28; abundance: -; CDR3aa: CASTGGSSYEQYF; CDR3nt: TGTGCCAGCACCGGCGGGAGCTCCTACGAGCAGTACTTC
d_gene: -; j_gene: TRBJ2-5; v_gene: TRBV19; abundance: -; CDR3aa: CASSIGVSGETQYF; CDR3nt: TGTGCCAGTAGTATAGGGGTCTCAGGGGAGACCCAGTACTTC
d_gene: -; j_gene: TRBJ1-2; v_gene: TRBV6-2/TRBV6-3; abundance: -; CDR3aa: CASSRGQFTNYGYTF; CDR3nt: TGTGCCAGCAGCCGCGGACAGTTTACTAACTATGGCTACACCTTC
d_gene: TRBD1; j_gene: TRBJ1-1; v_gene: TRBV19; abundance: -; CDR3aa: CASSTMTGIDTEAFF; CDR3nt: TGTGCCAGTAGTACTATGACAGGGATTGACACTGAAGCTTTCTTT
d_gene: -; j_gene: TRBJ2-5; v_gene: TRBV7-2; abundance: few; CDR3aa: CASSLGAAQETQYF; CDR3nt: TGTGCCAGCAGCCTGGGAGCGGCTCAAGAGACCCAGTACTTC
d_gene: TRBD1; j_gene: TRBJ1-2; v_gene: TRBV6-5; abundance: -; CDR3aa: CASSTGAGQHYGYTF; CDR3nt: TGTGCCAGCAGTACAGGGGCGGGGCAACACTATGGCTACACCTTC
d_gene: TRBD1; j_gene: TRBJ1-5; v_gene: TRBV7-9; abundance: -; CDR3aa: CASSSGTGGVNQPQHF; CDR3nt: TGTGCCAGCAGCTCCGGGACAGGGGGGGTCAATCAGCCCCAGCATTTT
d_gene: TRBD2; j_gene: TRBJ2-1; v_gene: TRBV7-9; abundance: -; CDR3aa: CVTSILAGAPNEQFF; CDR3nt: TGTGTCACCTCGATCCTCGCGGGAGCTCCGAATGAGCAGTTCTTC